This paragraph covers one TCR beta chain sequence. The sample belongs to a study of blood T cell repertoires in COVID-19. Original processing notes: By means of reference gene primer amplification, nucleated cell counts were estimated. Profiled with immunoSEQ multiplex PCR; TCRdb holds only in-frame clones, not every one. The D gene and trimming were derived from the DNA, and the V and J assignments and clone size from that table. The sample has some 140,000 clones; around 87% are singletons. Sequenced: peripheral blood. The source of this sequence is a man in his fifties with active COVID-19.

CDR3: CASSPTSGTIQETQYF. DNA for the CDR3: TGTGCCAGCAGCCCTACTAGCGGCACCATCCAAGAGACCCAGTACTTC. V and J are TRBV5-6 and TRBJ2-5, with 8 bases lining up with TRBD2. From germline, CDR1 is SGHDT and CDR2 YYEEEE. V dropped 4 bases and J dropped 1; count of bases not matched to a gene: 9. The CDR3 runs to 16 residues.